This TCR beta chain is drawn from a study of T cell repertoires in cytomegalovirus infection. Study-level background: Recently identified HLA-C-restricted CMV epitopes and well-studied HLA-B-restricted CMV epitopes were used by the study. Shared public TCR beta signatures pointed to both CMV infection and a matching HLA type.

MiXCR was run by TCRdb on the reads, yielding one entry per CDR3 protein. Here the sample spans 380,000 or so distinct CDR3 sequences, roughly 34% being singletons. The V gene lost 1 base and the J gene lost 7 bases, with 14 bases spanning the gap. Germline CDR1 reads SGHTA; CDR2 reads FQGNSA. This CDR3 has 14 residues. Only a few counts were recorded for this clonotype. The antigen is undetermined. This chain uses TRBV7-2 with TRBJ2-7, with a possible D match to TRBD2 (6 bases). This TCR derives from a human donor in good health (CMV status not recorded). Some clones in this sample may be carry-over from other donors' samples. Sequencing was performed on cultured PBMCs, taken from culture after CMV antigen stimulation. The CDR3 is CASSLDSGADEQYF. CDR3 bases: TGTGCCAGCAGCTTAGATAGCGGCGCGGATGAGCAGTACTTC. Together with reference TRBV7-2 and TRBJ2-7, the CDR3 gives the full variable domain: GAGVSQSPSNKVTEKGKDVELRCDPISGHTALYWYRQSLGQGLEFLIYFQGNSAPDKSGLPSDRFSAERTGGSVSTLTIQRTQQEDSAVYLCASSLDSGADEQYFGPGTRLTVT.